The source of this T cell receptor beta chain is a study of cytomegalovirus exposure and HLA in healthy donors. Study-wide background: A prior study identified 117 million unique TCR beta sequences from roughly 170 million T cells.

Overall study findings and caveats: Under in vitro conditions, a few CMV-associated chains were confirmed as specific for CMV antigens. Later work showed greater clonal expansion in HLA-associated TCR beta chains than in equally common others.

Vbeta (60) and Jbeta (13) primers were used in the PCR. In the source study's methods: Around 80 million unique TCR beta chains, about 11 million of them shared, were counted by a later analysis. This table comes from immunoSEQ multiplex PCR, and its TCRdb copy is limited to in-frame clones, with some not included. That table supplies the V and J calls and clone size; D and trimming were determined from the DNA. The repertoire holds 90,000 to 150,000 clones, with roughly 78% as singletons. As regards this clone: Its cognate antigen is unknown.

The sequence came from a woman in her twenties or thirties in good health and CMV-seropositive. What was sequenced was PBMCs.

In DNA, the CDR3 is TGCGCCAGCAGCCGGACGGACAGGGAGAGTTCACCCCTCCACTTT. Amino acids: CASSRTDRESSPLHF. The chain couples TRBV4-3 to TRBJ1-6; the match to TRBD1 covers 8 bases. Per the germline V gene, CDR1 is LGHNA and CDR2 is YSLEER. The CDR3 has 15 amino acids. With V trimmed by 4 bases and J by 9 bases, 8 bases remained unmatched.